This TCR beta chain was identified in a study of shared clonotypes between healthy human individuals. Here immunoSEQ multiplex PCR was the method, and the copy in TCRdb shows in-frame clones only, minus some. In the table there are about 700,000 clones, about 91% of which are singletons. The CDR3 is 14 residues long. Germline lookup yields CDR1 MNHEY and CDR2 SMNVEV (reference sequence). V lost 2 bases and J lost 2; bases outside the gene matches: 0. In regard to this clone: Additional DNA sequences in this sample encode the identical CDR3.

CD45RO-negative CD8 cells positively selected for CCR7 made up the naive population, which excluded terminally differentiated effector memory CD45RA+ cells. Sequenced material: naive CD8+ T cells sorted from blood. The V and J genes are TRBV27 and TRBJ2-7; the match to TRBD1 covers 10 bases. This sequence was found in a man in his thirties or forties in good health. Here the CDR3 DNA reads TGTGCCAGCAGTTTAGGACAGGGGGCCTACGAGCAGTACTTC. Encoded protein: CASSLGQGAYEQYF.